Each of the 13 T cell receptor beta chains below was sequenced from the same sample in a study of control samples from healthy donors and cancer patients. Generated by immunoSEQ multiplex PCR, the TCRdb table keeps only in-frame clones and is missing some. The table lists some 410,000 clones, roughly 90% of them singletons. The sample consisted of PBMCs. The receptor set was obtained from a middle-aged man with head and neck cancer.

The chain couples TRBV2 to TRBJ1-5, with 9 bases lining up with TRBD1. J gave up 5 bases and V 7 bases, and 3 bases lay outside the gene matches. CDR3 length: 13 amino acids. The germline gives CDR1 SNHLY, CDR2 FYNNEI. The CDR3 DNA reads as TGTGCCAGCAAGGACAGGGGAGATCAGCCCCAGCATTTT. It encodes CASKDRGDQPQHF. The full variable domain, rest sourced from reference TRBV2 and TRBJ1-5, is EPEVTQTPSHQVTQMGQEVILRCVPISNHLYFYWYRQILGQKVEFLVSFYNNEISEKSEIFDDQFSVERPDGSNFTLKIRSTKLEDSAMYFCASKDRGDQPQHFGDGTRLSIL.

The V call is TRBV11-2, the J call TRBJ2-7, with 7 nucleotides matching TRBD2. The CDR3 has 15 amino acids. V shed 3 bases and J 3 bases; nucleotides not matched to a gene: 8. In germline, CDR1 is SGHAT, CDR2 FQNNGV. The CDR3 sequence is CASSFGASGFYEQYF. CDR3 nucleotides: TGTGCCAGCAGCTTCGGCGCTAGCGGCTTCTACGAGCAGTACTTC. The complete variable domain, with remaining parts taken from reference TRBV11-2 and TRBJ2-7, reads EAGVAQSPRYKIIEKRQSVAFWCNPISGHATLYWYQQILGQGPKLLIQFQNNGVVDDSQLPKDRFSAERLKGVDSTLKIQPAKLEDSAVYLCASSFGASGFYEQYFGPGTRLTVT.

The V and J genes are TRBV3-1 (or the pseudogene TRBV3-2) and TRBJ2-3; the match to TRBD2 covers 10 bases. The germline V gene encodes CDR1 LGHDT and CDR2 YNNKEL (reference sequence). The CDR3 has 19 amino acids. J gave up 1 base and V 4 bases, and 14 bases lay outside the gene matches. This CDR3 reads CASSPLPGLAARGTDTQYF. CDR3 DNA sequence: TGTGCCAGCAGCCCCCTCCCTGGACTAGCGGCTCGCGGCACAGATACGCAGTATTTT.

The gene calls are TRBV18 and TRBJ1-4, with TRBD1 matching over 8 bases. With V trimmed by 3 bases and J by 5 bases, 5 bases remained unmatched. CDR1 and CDR2 (germline): KGHSH, LQKENI. The CDR3 length is 15 residues. The CDR3 spells CASSPTDRANEKLFF. In nucleotides, the CDR3 is TGTGCCAGCTCACCGACGGACAGGGCCAATGAAAAACTGTTTTTT.

The J gene is TRBJ2-5, the V gene TRBV27; TRBD1 or TRBD2 may be the D gene (5 bases each). Germline V CDR1 and CDR2: MNHEY, SMNVEV (reference sequence). The CDR3 is 16 residues long. V lost 6 bases and J 5 bases, leaving 22 bases between the germline ends. The chain's CDR3 is CASSPPGAVSGETQYF. The CDR3 nucleotides are TGTGCCAGCAGCCCCCCCGGGGCGGTCTCGGGGGAGACCCAGTACTTC.

The gene calls are TRBV3-1 (or the pseudogene TRBV3-2) and TRBJ2-1; TRBD2 matches 9 bases. The V gene end was trimmed by 1 base and the J gene end by 4 bases; junction bases not matched to a gene: 5. The CDR3 totals 16 residues. Germline-derived CDR1 and CDR2 are LGHDT and YNNKEL (reference sequence). The CDR3 DNA is TGTGCCAGCAGCCAAGGTGGGGGACTAGCATACAATGAGCAGTTCTTC. Protein sequence: CASSQGGGLAYNEQFF.

This rearrangement joins TRBV3-1 (or the pseudogene TRBV3-2) to TRBJ2-7; 10 nucleotides match TRBD1. Germline-derived CDR1 and CDR2 are LGHDT and YNNKEL (reference sequence). CDR3 size: 15 residues. The ends lost 6 bases at V and 3 bases at J; junction bases unmatched: 8. This CDR3 reads CASRETGTGDYEQYF. The CDR3 nucleotides are TGTGCCAGCAGGGAAACCGGGACAGGGGACTACGAGCAGTACTTC.

V gene TRBV30 combines with J gene TRBJ2-1; 14 positions match TRBD2. V was pared by 5 bases and J by 8 bases, with 8 bases of the junction left unmatched. Per the germline V gene, CDR1 is GTSNPN and CDR2 is SVGIG (reference sequence). The CDR3 is 15 amino acids. CDR3 coding DNA: TGTGCCTGGGGCCCGACTAGCGGGGGGGTAGATGAGCAGTTCTTC. Its translation: CAWGPTSGGVDEQFF.

The chain is built from TRBV5-6 and TRBJ2-3, with a weak D call TRBD2 (5 bases). Trimming took off 3 bases at V and 2 bases at J, with 16 bases between the two ends. The CDR3 length is 16 residues. Germline-derived CDR1 and CDR2 are SGHDT and YYEEEE. The CDR3 DNA reads as TGTGCCAGCAGCTCTTTCGGGGTATCGACCACAGATACGCAGTATTTT. It codes for CASSSFGVSTTDTQYF.

This clone showed up just once. V usage is TRBV2 and J usage is TRBJ1-6, with 9 nucleotides matching TRBD1. Losses at the gene ends were 5 bases for V and 7 bases for J; bases not matched to a gene: 6. This CDR3 is built from 15 residues. CDR1 is SNHLY and CDR2 is FYNNEI in the germline V gene. CDR3 sequence (DNA): TGTGCCAGCAGTCGAAGGACAGGGGACAATTCACCCCTCCACTTT. This translates into CASSRRTGDNSPLHF. Using reference TRBV2 and TRBJ1-6 for the parts outside the CDR3, the full variable domain is EPEVTQTPSHQVTQMGQEVILRCVPISNHLYFYWYRQILGQKVEFLVSFYNNEISEKSEIFDDQFSVERPDGSNFTLKIRSTKLEDSAMYFCASSRRTGDNSPLHFGNGTRLTVT.

This chain connects TRBV28 to TRBJ1-6; D is ambiguous. Trimming took off 1 base at V and 10 bases at J, with 20 bases between the two ends. CDR1 and CDR2 from the germline V gene are MDHEN and SYDVKM. The CDR3 has 17 amino acids. For the CDR3, the DNA is TGTGCCAGCAGTTTATCCCCCGTGGTATGGGATTACTCACCCCTCCACTTT. Amino acids: CASSLSPVVWDYSPLHF.

This chain connects TRBV28 to TRBJ2-2; D not resolved. The CDR3 is made up of 14 amino acids. V was trimmed by 8 bases and J by 0 bases, leaving 10 bases between them. CDR1 is MDHEN, CDR2 SYDVKM, per germline. The CDR3 spells CASRLGANTGELFF. The CDR3, as DNA: TGTGCCAGCCGTCTAGGCGCGAACACCGGGGAGCTGTTTTTT.

The chain uses TRBV9 and TRBJ2-1; D is tentatively TRBD1 or TRBD2 (5 bases each). This CDR3 comprises 14 residues. Trimming shortened V by 3 bases and J by 5 bases, and 12 bases separated the two germline ends. CDR1 is SGDLS, CDR2 YYNGEE, per germline. The chain's CDR3 is CASSGRDLNNEQFF. The CDR3 DNA follows: TGTGCCAGCAGCGGCCGGGACCTTAACAATGAGCAGTTCTTC.